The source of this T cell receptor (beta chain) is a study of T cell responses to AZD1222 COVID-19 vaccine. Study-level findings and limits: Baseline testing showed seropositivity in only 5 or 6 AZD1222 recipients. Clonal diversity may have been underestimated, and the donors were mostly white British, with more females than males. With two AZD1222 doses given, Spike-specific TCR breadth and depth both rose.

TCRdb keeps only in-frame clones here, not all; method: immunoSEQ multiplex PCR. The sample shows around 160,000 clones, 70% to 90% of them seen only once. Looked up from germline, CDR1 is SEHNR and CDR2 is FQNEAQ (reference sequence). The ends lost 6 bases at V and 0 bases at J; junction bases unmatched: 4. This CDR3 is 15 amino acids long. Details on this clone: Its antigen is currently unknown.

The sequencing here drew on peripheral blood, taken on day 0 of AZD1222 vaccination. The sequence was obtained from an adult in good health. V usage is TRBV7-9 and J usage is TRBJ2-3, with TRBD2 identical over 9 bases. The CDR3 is CASRTTSGSTDTQYF. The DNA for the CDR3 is TGTGCCAGCAGGACGACTAGCGGCAGCACAGATACGCAGTATTTT.